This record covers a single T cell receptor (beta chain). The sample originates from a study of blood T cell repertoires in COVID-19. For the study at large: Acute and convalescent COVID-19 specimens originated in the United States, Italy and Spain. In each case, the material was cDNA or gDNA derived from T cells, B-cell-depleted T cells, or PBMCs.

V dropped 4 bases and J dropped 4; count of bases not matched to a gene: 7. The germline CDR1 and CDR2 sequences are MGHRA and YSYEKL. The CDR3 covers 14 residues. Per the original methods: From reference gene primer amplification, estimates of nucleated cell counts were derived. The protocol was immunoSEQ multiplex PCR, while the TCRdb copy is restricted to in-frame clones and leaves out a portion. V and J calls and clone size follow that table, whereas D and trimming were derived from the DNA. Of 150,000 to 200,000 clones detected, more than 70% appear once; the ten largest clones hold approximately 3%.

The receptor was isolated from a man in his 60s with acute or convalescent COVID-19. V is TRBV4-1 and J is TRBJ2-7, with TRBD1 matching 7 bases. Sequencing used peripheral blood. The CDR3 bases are TGCGCCAGCAGCCTCGGGACAGAAGTTTACGAGCAGTACTTC. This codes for CASSLGTEVYEQYF.